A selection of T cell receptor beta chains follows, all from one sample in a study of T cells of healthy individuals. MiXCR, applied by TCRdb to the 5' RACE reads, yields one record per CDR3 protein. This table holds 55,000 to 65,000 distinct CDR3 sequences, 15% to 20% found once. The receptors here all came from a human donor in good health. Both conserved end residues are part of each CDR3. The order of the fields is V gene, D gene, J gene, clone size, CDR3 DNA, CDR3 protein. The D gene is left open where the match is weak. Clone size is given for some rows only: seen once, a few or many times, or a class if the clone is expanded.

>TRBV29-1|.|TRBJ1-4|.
TGCAGCGTTGATCCTTTACCAGGGGTTAATGAAAAACTGTTTTTT
CSVDPLPGVNEKLFF
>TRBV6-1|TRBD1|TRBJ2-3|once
TGTGCCAGCAGTTCACCGGGACAGGGAACAGATACGCAGTATTTT
CASSSPGQGTDTQYF
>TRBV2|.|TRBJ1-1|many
TGTGCCAGCAGTAACCAGGGCCGGTGGGACACTGAAGCTTTCTTT
CASSNQGRWDTEAFF
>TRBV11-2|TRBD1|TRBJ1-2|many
TGTGCCAGCAGCTCGTTAAGGGACAGGGGGGACTACACCTTC
CASSSLRDRGDYTF
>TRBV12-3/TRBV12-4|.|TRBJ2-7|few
TGTGCCAGCAGGGCTACGACCTCCCGGGAGCAGTACTTC
CASRATTSREQYF
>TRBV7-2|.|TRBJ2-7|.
TGTGCCAGCAGCTTAGGTATCCAGGACTTATCCTACGAGCAGTACTTC
CASSLGIQDLSYEQYF
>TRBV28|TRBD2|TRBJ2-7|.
TGTGCCAGCAGTCACAGGACTAGCGGCTCCTACGAGCAGTACTTC
CASSHRTSGSYEQYF
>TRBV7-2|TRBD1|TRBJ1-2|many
TGTGCCAGCAGCCCGGGACAGCCAGTTCTCTATGGCTACACCTTC
CASSPGQPVLYGYTF
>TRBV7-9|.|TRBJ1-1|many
TGTGCCAGCAGCTCGTACCGCGGCGGGAACACTGAAGCTTTCTTT
CASSSYRGGNTEAFF
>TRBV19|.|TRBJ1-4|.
TGTGCCAGTAGTATTGGTACAGGGCCCGAAAAACTGTTTTTT
CASSIGTGPEKLFF
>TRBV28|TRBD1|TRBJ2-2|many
TGTGCCAGCAGTTGGACAGGGGCTTTCACCGGGGAGCTGTTTTTT
CASSWTGAFTGELFF
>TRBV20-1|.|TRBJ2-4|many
TGCAGTGCTAAAGCGACGGCCAAAAACATTCAGTACTTC
CSAKATAKNIQYF
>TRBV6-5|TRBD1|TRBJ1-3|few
TGTGCCAGCAGTTCCTTGGACAGGGGAAACACCATATATTTT
CASSSLDRGNTIYF
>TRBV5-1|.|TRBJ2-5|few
TGCGCCAGCAGCTTGGCTCTCCCGGACGTTATAGAGACCCAGTACTTC
CASSLALPDVIETQYF
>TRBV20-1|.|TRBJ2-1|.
TGCAGTGCCCCGCCGCCTCCGACTAGCTACAATGAGCAGTTCTTC
CSAPPPPTSYNEQFF
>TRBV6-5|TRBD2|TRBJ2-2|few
TGTGCCAGCAGTCCCCGTCATAGCGGGAAGGTCGGGGAGCTGTTTTTT
CASSPRHSGKVGELFF
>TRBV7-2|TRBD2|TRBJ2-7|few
TGTGCCAGCAACCTGGGACTAGAGCTCGAGCAGTACTTC
CASNLGLELEQYF
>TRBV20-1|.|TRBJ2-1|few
TGCAGTGCTAGAGATATGGGGAGCTCCTACAATGAGCAGTTCTTC
CSARDMGSSYNEQFF
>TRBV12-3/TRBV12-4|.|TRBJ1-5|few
TGTGCCAGCAGTTTAGAGCAGAGAGGTCGGAGGCCCCAGCATTTT
CASSLEQRGRRPQHF
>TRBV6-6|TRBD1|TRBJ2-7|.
TGTGCCAGCAGGCAAACAGGGGGCCAGTACTTC
CASRQTGGQYF
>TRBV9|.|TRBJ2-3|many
TGTGCCAGCAGCGTAAAACGGGACAGCACAGATACGCAGTATTTT
CASSVKRDSTDTQYF
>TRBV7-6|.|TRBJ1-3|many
TGTGCCAGCAGCTTAGGGGATGGTCAGGAGATACCTGGAAACACCATATATTTT
CASSLGDGQEIPGNTIYF
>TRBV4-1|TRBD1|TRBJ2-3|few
TGCGCCAGCAGCCAAGCGGGACAGGGGATCACAGATACGCAGTATTTT
CASSQAGQGITDTQYF
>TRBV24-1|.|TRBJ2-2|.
TGTGCCACCAGTGATTCCCACGAGGGGGATGCCGGGGAGCTGTTTTTT
CATSDSHEGDAGELFF
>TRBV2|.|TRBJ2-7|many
TGTGCCAGCAGGAGGGACGGGACCTACGAGCAGTACTTC
CASRRDGTYEQYF
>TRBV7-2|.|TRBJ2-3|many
TGTGCCAGCAGCTTGTCTAGGGATACGCAGTATTTT
CASSLSRDTQYF
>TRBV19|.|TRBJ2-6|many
TGTGCCAGTAGCGCCGATGGGGCCAACGTCCTGACTTTC
CASSADGANVLTF